The 21 T cell receptor beta chains listed next were all sequenced from one sample in a study of T cells in Graves' hyperthyroidism and ophthalmopathy. It was RNA transcripts that yielded the amplified TCR beta CDR3 regions. Using the HTBI primer set, a first-round RT-PCR was run on the TCR CDR3. TCRdb passed the multiplex PCR reads through MiXCR, listing each CDR3 protein once. Here the sample spans more than 300,000 distinct CDR3 sequences, roughly 15% being singletons. Sequenced sample: blood. Receptors were obtained from a woman in her 30s with Graves' hyperthyroidism that later progressed to Graves' ophthalmopathy.

At least ten counts were recorded for this clonotype. CDR3 amino acids: CSASSGGRSYEQYF. As DNA, the CDR3 is TGCAGTGCTAGTTCGGGAGGGAGATCCTACGAGCAGTACTTC. The chain links TRBV20-1 to TRBJ2-7; 8 bases agree with TRBD2. Trimming removed 3 bases from V and 1 base from J; junction bases left unmatched: 5. Germline CDR1 and CDR2: DFQATT and SNEGSKA (reference sequence). The CDR3 sequence is 14 residues long.

This clonotype was picked up many times. The chain links TRBV20-1 to TRBJ1-2; D is possibly TRBD1 (5 bases). The germline V gene has CDR1 DFQATT and CDR2 SNEGSKA (reference sequence). The CDR3 has 14 amino acids. V lost 6 bases and J 1 base, leaving 15 bases between the germline ends. The CDR3 protein is CSAAAGTDNYGYTF. CDR3 DNA: TGCAGTGCCGCGGCCGGGACGGATAACTATGGCTACACCTTC.

The chain employs TRBV13 and TRBJ2-3; a weak D match, TRBD2 (7 bases). The CDR3 is made up of 16 amino acids. Trimming left V 4 bases short and J 5 bases short, with 19 bases between. CDR1 is PRHDT, CDR2 FYEKMQ, per germline (reference sequence). Here the CDR3 reads CASSSSGGGRRDTQYF. The CDR3 DNA follows: TGTGCCAGCAGCTCATCTGGGGGGGGGCGGAGAGATACGCAGTATTTT.

This clonotype was detected many times. The V call is TRBV3-1, the J call TRBJ2-7, with D maybe TRBD1 (5 bases). With 2 bases removed from V and 2 bases from J, the gap between germline ends came to 7 bases. Germline assignment: CDR1 LGHDT and CDR2 YNNKEL (reference sequence). There are 13 residues in the CDR3. The CDR3 here is CASSQFRAYEQYF. CDR3 DNA sequence: TGTGCCAGCAGCCAATTCAGGGCCTACGAGCAGTACTTC.

This clonotype was counted between two and nine times. The chain employs TRBV6-1 and TRBJ1-4; D ambiguous. V gave up 5 bases and J gave up 8 bases, with 12 bases separating them. This CDR3 comprises 13 residues. The germline V gene encodes CDR1 MNHNS and CDR2 SASEGT. The chain's CDR3 is CASSYLGWEKLFF. DNA of the CDR3: TGTGCCAGCAGTTACCTGGGTTGGGAAAAACTGTTTTTT.

The J gene is TRBJ2-1, the V gene TRBV4-1, with D possibly being TRBD2 (5 bases). The V gene's germline CDR1 is MGHRA and CDR2 YSYEKL. V lost 1 base, J lost 15 bases, and 13 bases lay in between. The CDR3 totals 12 residues. The CDR3 region has the DNA TGCGCCAGCAGCCAAGTTATGGGAGTAACGTTCTTC. Its translation: CASSQVMGVTFF.

The chain recombines TRBV20-1 with TRBJ2-2; D is undetermined. CDR1 DFQATT and CDR2 SNEGSKA come from the germline V gene (reference sequence). This CDR3 is built from 14 residues. V gave up 2 bases and J gave up 6 bases, with 13 bases separating them. This CDR3 is CSARPPDSSGELFF. CDR3 coding DNA: TGCAGTGCTAGACCTCCTGACTCGTCCGGGGAGCTGTTTTTT.

This clonotype has at least ten counts. The CDR3 DNA reads TGCAGTGCTAGGTCACAGGAGAACTACGAGCAGTACTTC. Protein product: CSARSQENYEQYF. The chain employs TRBV20-1 and TRBJ2-7, with D possibly matching TRBD1 (5 bases). This CDR3 contains 13 residues. The germline CDR1 and CDR2 sequences are DFQATT and SNEGSKA (reference sequence). The ends were cut back, 3 bases at V and 3 bases at J, with 12 bases in the middle.

This clonotype was counted at least ten times. The rearrangement uses TRBV29-1 and TRBJ1-4; no clear D gene. V gave up 1 base and J gave up 10 bases, with 13 bases separating them. CDR1 and CDR2 from the germline V gene are SQVTM and ANQGSEA. The CDR3 has 13 amino acids. CDR3 nucleotide sequence: TGCAGCGTTGAAGGAGACATCCTGGGAAAACTGTTTTTT. Protein sequence: CSVEGDILGKLFF.

The chain combines TRBV14 with TRBJ2-1; 7 nucleotides match TRBD2. With 0 bases clipped from V and 8 bases from J, the junction kept 7 bases outside the gene matches. Germline CDR1 is SGHDN and CDR2 is FVKESK. This CDR3 is 15 amino acids long. CDR3 residues: CASSQEGLEFDEQFF. The CDR3 region has the DNA TGTGCCAGCAGCCAAGAAGGACTAGAATTCGATGAGCAGTTCTTC.

Ten or more counts support this clonotype. V and J are TRBV20-1 and TRBJ2-1; D possibly corresponds to TRBD2 (6 bases). Deletions cut 2 bases from V and 1 base from J, with 18 bases between. This CDR3 has 17 amino acids. Per germline, CDR1 DFQATT and CDR2 SNEGSKA (reference sequence). In nucleotides, the CDR3 is TGCAGTGCTAGACCCTTTGTGGGGGGTCGGTCCTACAATGAGCAGTTCTTC. Translating it yields CSARPFVGGRSYNEQFF.

This clonotype showed up many times. The J gene is TRBJ2-3, the V gene TRBV12-3 or TRBV12-4, with a weak D call TRBD2 (6 bases). The CDR3 is 17 residues long. Trimming stripped 5 bases from V and 0 bases from J, with 18 bases between. CDR3 in DNA: TGTGCCAGCAGTCCCGATTGGGGAGGACATAGCACAGATACGCAGTATTTT. Residues: CASSPDWGGHSTDTQYF.

This clonotype occurred many times. The chain carries TRBV6-5 and TRBJ1-4; D not certain. Trimming took off 0 bases at V and 8 bases at J, with 13 bases between the two ends. There are 15 residues in the CDR3. The germline V gene has CDR1 MNHEY and CDR2 SVGAGI. CDR3 sequence: CASSYSSSGYEKLFF. The CDR3 nucleotides are TGTGCCAGCAGTTACTCTTCGAGTGGGTACGAAAAACTGTTTTTT.

This clonotype came up a few times. The chain has TRBV20-1 and TRBJ2-5; 9 nucleotides match TRBD2. Germline loops: CDR1 DFQATT, CDR2 SNEGSKA (reference sequence). The CDR3 is 17 amino acids. Germline trimming cut 8 bases from V and 3 bases from J; bases unmatched to any gene: 19. CDR3 residues: CSSCLRRGGIVEETQYF. The CDR3 coding sequence is TGCAGTTCCTGCCTTCGGCGGGGGGGAATCGTAGAAGAGACCCAGTACTTC.

This chain joins TRBV6-5 and TRBJ1-2; 10 positions agree with TRBD1. Germline CDR1 reads MNHEY; CDR2 reads SVGAGI. The V and J ends lost 0 bases and 8 bases, in that order; junction bases with no gene match: 3. The length of the CDR3 is 14 residues. For the CDR3, the DNA is TGTGCCAGCAGTTACTCCAGACAGGGGGCAGGCTACACCTTC. Translating gives CASSYSRQGAGYTF.

This clonotype was seen at least ten times. The chain couples TRBV7-9 to TRBJ2-5, with 7 bases lining up with TRBD1. The germline gives CDR1 SEHNR, CDR2 FQNEAQ (reference sequence). Trimming cost V 5 bases and J 6 bases; bases outside gene matches: 15. The CDR3 is 16 amino acids. CDR3 sequence: CASSPIFSDRLKTQYF. CDR3 sequence (DNA): TGTGCCAGCAGCCCGATCTTTTCGGACAGGTTGAAGACCCAGTACTTC.

The chain links TRBV28 to TRBJ1-2; 8 nucleotides match TRBD1. V lost 6 bases and J lost 0; bases outside the gene matches: 6. The CDR3 runs 15 residues. Per the germline V gene, CDR1 is MDHEN and CDR2 is SYDVKM. CDR3 bases: TGTGCCAGCAGATCCGACAGGGGAGCTAACTATGGCTACACCTTC. It encodes CASRSDRGANYGYTF.

The count of this clonotype is one. V usage is TRBV3-1 and J usage is TRBJ1-6; D unclear. The length of the CDR3 is 13 residues. The V end lost 3 bases, the J end lost 8 bases, and 8 bases lay between the germline ends. From germline, CDR1 is LGHDT and CDR2 YNNKEL (reference sequence). The chain's CDR3 is CASSHPGDSPLHF. The CDR3 coding sequence is TGTGCCAGCAGCCACCCCGGGGATTCACCCCTCCACTTT.

The chain joins TRBV2 to TRBJ2-1, with TRBD2 identical over 13 bases. V trimming: 6 bases; J trimming: 3 bases; junction bases outside the gene matches: 8. CDR3 length: 17 residues. From germline, CDR1 is SNHLY and CDR2 FYNNEI. CDR3 protein: CASSPRLAGGLYNEQFF. DNA for the CDR3: TGTGCCAGCAGCCCTCGACTAGCGGGGGGACTCTACAATGAGCAGTTCTTC.

This chain links TRBV9 with TRBJ2-3; a weak D match, TRBD2 (6 bases). V lost 3 bases to trimming and J lost 1 base, with 18 bases between them. The CDR3 extends over 17 amino acids. Germline values: CDR1 SGDLS, CDR2 YYNGEE. This chain's CDR3 is CASSATSSGAGTDTQYF. The CDR3 DNA follows: TGTGCCAGCAGCGCAACCTCATCGGGAGCCGGCACAGATACGCAGTATTTT.

At least ten counts were recorded for this clonotype. The chain carries TRBV6-1 and TRBJ2-1; 13 positions agree with TRBD2. The V gene's germline CDR1 is MNHNS and CDR2 SASEGT. This CDR3 region has 18 residues. Unmatched junction bases numbered 11, after V lost 3 bases and J lost 6 bases. CDR3 region: CASSERTSGRLWANEQFF. CDR3 in DNA: TGTGCCAGCAGTGAGAGGACTAGCGGGAGATTGTGGGCCAATGAGCAGTTCTTC.